Listed below are T cell receptor beta chains from one sample, sequenced in a study of blood T cells in healthy people across ages. TCRdb used MiXCR to reprocess the 5' RACE reads, holding one entry per CDR3 protein. The sample lists 1,100,000 or so distinct CDR3 sequences; 35% to 55% were seen once. Material for sequencing was blood. These TCRs come from a woman aged 55-70 years in good health. Both conserved end residues are trimmed from each CDR3. Each record gives: CDR3 length, clone size, J gene, V gene, CDR3 protein. Some rows have no size entry. The others give once, few or many, or a class for an expanded clone.

>13|few|TRBJ2-1|TRBV29-1
SVSTTSGRADEQF
>8|NA|TRBJ1-1|TRBV25-1
ASGGQEAF
>12|NA|TRBJ2-2|TRBV10-1
ASSLTSGTGELF
>13|once|TRBJ2-3|TRBV20-1
SARYGRAGPDTQY
>11|few|TRBJ1-5|TRBV29-1
SVREGLGQPQH
>11|NA|TRBJ2-7|TRBV20-1
SATLQGGYEQY
>11|NA|TRBJ2-3|TRBV20-1
SARGDKTDTQY
>15|NA|TRBJ2-7|TRBV28
ASSLLGLAGSSYEQY
>13|few|TRBJ2-1|TRBV6-5
ASSYSSGNWGEQF
>15|few|TRBJ2-1|TRBV7-6
ASSPTAGGPSYNEQF
>15|NA|TRBJ2-2|TRBV4-2
ASSQGPSGPNTGELF
>14|NA|TRBJ2-4|TRBV24-1
ATSDPTVIAENIQY
>12|NA|TRBJ2-1|TRBV7-7
ASSLDLTVNEQF
>13|NA|TRBJ2-5|TRBV10-3
AISESGRSQETQY
>12|NA|TRBJ2-6|TRBV10-3
AISEGPGANVLT
>12|NA|TRBJ2-3|TRBV20-1
SARRLAVTDTQY
>13|few|TRBJ2-1|TRBV20-1
SARDKGQGAVEQF
>13|few|TRBJ2-3|TRBV15
ATSRDRSGWGTQY
>11|NA|TRBJ1-1|TRBV4-1
ASSQGGVRDAF
>16|NA|TRBJ2-5|TRBV25-1
ASSRPGANRYLRNEQY
>13|NA|TRBJ2-3|TRBV2
ASRKKGEIPDTQY
>13|NA|TRBJ1-2|TRBV12-3/TRBV12-4
ASTSSRQGAQIYT
>13|NA|TRBJ2-1|TRBV25-1
ASSVLGPIYNEQF
>14|NA|TRBJ1-6|TRBV13
ASSSAGTGTHSPLH
>17|NA|TRBJ2-5|TRBV3-1
ASSLTPGLAGFYQETQY
>12|NA|TRBJ1-1|TRBV29-1
SVSQRGAFTEAF
>13|few|TRBJ2-7|TRBV5-5
ASSLSYPSSYEQY
>11|NA|TRBJ1-1|TRBV5-4
ASSLLIHTEAF
>12|NA|TRBJ1-2|TRBV7-9
ASSSGTALGGYT
>13|NA|TRBJ2-1|TRBV5-1
ASSSPGSPYNEQF
>13|NA|TRBJ2-1|TRBV2
ASSEAGTGFDEQF
>12|many|TRBJ2-5|TRBV7-8
ASSPRRDQETQY
>15|NA|NA|TRBV28
TSSFPTQASGGETQY
>15|NA|TRBJ2-3|TRBV7-8
ASSLLRLAGITDTQY
>15|once|TRBJ1-2|TRBV4-2
ASSQRRGTGQDYGYT
>14|few|TRBJ2-5|TRBV5-6
ASSLGLAGVVETQY
>14|NA|TRBJ2-3|TRBV6-6
ASGGSLADNTDTQY
>14|NA|TRBJ2-7|TRBV28
ASSFSVSGSTYEQY
>13|NA|TRBJ2-3|TRBV12-3/TRBV12-4
ASSPTTAGTDTQY
>10|NA|TRBJ2-7|TRBV11-2
ASSLDPNEQY